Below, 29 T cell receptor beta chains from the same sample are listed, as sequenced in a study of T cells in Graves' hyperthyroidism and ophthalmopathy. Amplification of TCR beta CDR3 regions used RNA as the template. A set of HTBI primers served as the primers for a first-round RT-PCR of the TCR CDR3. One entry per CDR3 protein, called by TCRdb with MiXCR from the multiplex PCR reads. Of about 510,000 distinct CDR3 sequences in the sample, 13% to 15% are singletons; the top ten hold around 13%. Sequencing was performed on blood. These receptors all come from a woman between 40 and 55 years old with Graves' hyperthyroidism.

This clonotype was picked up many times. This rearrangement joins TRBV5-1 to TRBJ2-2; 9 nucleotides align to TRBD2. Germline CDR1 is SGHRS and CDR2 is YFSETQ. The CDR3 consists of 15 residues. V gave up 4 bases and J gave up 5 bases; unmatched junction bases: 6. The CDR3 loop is CASSPILAGTGELFF. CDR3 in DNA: TGCGCCAGCAGCCCAATCCTAGCGGGGACCGGGGAGCTGTTTTTT.

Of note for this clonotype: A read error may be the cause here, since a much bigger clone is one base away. This CDR3 is CASSQGVGNQSQHF. CDR3 coding DNA: TGTGCCAGCAGTCAGGGAGTAGGCAATCAGTCCCAGCATTTT. V usage is TRBV12-3 or TRBV12-4 and J usage is TRBJ1-5; the D gene is possibly TRBD1 (5 bases). The CDR3 has 14 residues.

The CDR3 bases are TGTGCCAGCTCGATCAGGGGGGAAGATACGCAGTATTTT. The encoded protein is CASSIRGEDTQYF. The V and J genes are TRBV18 and TRBJ2-3, with a weak D call TRBD1 (7 bases). This CDR3 has 13 residues. Between the trimmed V and J ends, which lost 6 bases and 5 bases, there was a span of 12 bases. The germline V gene has CDR1 KGHSH and CDR2 LQKENI.

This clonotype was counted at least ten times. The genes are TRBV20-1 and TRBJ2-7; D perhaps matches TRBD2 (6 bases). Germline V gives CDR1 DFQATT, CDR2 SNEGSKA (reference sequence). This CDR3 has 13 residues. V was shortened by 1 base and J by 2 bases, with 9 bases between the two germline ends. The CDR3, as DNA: TGCAGTGCTAGAGGTAGCGGAGCCTACGAGCAGTACTTC. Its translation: CSARGSGAYEQYF.

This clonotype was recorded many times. CDR3 in amino acids: CASSLDRRAQEGQFF. DNA of the CDR3: TGTGCCAGCAGCTTAGACCGACGGGCTCAAGAAGGGCAGTTCTTC. The genes are TRBV11-3 and TRBJ2-1; D remains unclear. CDR1 is SGHNT, CDR2 YENEEA, per germline. V gave up 0 bases and J gave up 12 bases, with 18 bases separating them. The length of the CDR3 is 15 residues.

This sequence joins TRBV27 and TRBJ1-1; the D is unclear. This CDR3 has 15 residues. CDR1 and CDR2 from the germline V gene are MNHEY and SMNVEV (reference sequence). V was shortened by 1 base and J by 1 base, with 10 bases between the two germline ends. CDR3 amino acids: CASSLYPAGNTEAFF. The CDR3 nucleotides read TGTGCCAGCAGTTTATACCCTGCTGGGAACACTGAAGCTTTCTTT.

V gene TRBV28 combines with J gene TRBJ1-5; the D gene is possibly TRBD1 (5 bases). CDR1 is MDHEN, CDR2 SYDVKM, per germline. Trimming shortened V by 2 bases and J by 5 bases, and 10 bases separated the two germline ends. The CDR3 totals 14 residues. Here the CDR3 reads CASSLAGFYQPQHF. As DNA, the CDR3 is TGTGCCAGCAGTTTAGCAGGGTTCTATCAGCCCCAGCATTTT.

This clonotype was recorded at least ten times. In nucleotides, the CDR3 is TGTGCCAGCAGGATGGGACAGACCTACAATGAGCAGTTCTTC. Translated, it gives CASRMGQTYNEQFF. J is TRBJ2-1 and V is TRBV27, with 7 bases lining up with TRBD1. Germline loops: CDR1 MNHEY, CDR2 SMNVEV (reference sequence). The CDR3 has 14 residues. Trimming cost V 6 bases and J 2 bases; bases outside gene matches: 4.

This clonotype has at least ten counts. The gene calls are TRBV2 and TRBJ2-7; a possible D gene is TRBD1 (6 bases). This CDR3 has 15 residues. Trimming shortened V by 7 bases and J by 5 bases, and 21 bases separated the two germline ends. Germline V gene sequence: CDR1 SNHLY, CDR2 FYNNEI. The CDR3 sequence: CASINRVLSVHEQYF. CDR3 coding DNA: TGTGCCAGCATCAACAGGGTATTATCTGTTCACGAGCAGTACTTC.

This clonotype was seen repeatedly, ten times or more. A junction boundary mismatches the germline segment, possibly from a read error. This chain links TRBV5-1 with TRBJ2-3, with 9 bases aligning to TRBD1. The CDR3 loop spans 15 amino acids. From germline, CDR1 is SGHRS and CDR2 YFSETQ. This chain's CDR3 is CASSLDRGGTDTQYF. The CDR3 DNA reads TGTGCCAGCAGTTTAGACAGGGGGGGCACAGATACGCAGTATTTT.

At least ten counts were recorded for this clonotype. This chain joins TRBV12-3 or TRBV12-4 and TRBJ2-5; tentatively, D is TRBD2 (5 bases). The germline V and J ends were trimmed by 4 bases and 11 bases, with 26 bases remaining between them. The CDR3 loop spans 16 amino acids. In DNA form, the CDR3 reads TGTGCCAGCAGTTCGGGGTCATCCTTCCCGAGAGACAAACAGTACTTC. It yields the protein CASSSGSSFPRDKQYF.

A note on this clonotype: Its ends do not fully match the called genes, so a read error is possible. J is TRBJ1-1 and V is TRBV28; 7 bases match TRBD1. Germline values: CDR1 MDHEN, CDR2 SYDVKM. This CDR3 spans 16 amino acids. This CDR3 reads CAGSGGRGTANTEAFF. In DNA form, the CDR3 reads TGTGCCGGCAGTGGGGGTAGAGGGACAGCGAACACTGAAGCTTTCTTT. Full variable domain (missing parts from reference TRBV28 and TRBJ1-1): DVKVTQSSRYLVKRTGEKVFLECVQDMDHENMFWYRQDPGLGLRLIYFSYDVKMKEKGDIPEGYSVSREKKERFSLILESASTNQTSMYLCAGSGGRGTANTEAFFGQGTRLTVV.

The CDR3 spells CASSQTSRGQGNEKLFF. The CDR3 DNA follows: TGTGCCAGCAGCCAAACGTCACGGGGGCAGGGTAATGAAAAACTGTTTTTT. V usage is TRBV3-1 and J usage is TRBJ1-4, with a weak D call TRBD1 (6 bases). Germline V gene lookup returns CDR1 LGHDT and CDR2 YNNKEL (reference sequence). The CDR3 extends over 17 amino acids. The ends were cut back, 2 bases at V and 4 bases at J, with 17 bases in the middle.

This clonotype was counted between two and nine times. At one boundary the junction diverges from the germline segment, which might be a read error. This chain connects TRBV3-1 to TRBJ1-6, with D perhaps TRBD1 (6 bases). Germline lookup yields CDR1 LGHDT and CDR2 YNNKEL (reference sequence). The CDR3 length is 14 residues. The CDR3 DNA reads TGTGCCTGCAGTCTCAGGGGTTTCGGTTCACCCCTCCACTTT. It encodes CACSLRGFGSPLHF.

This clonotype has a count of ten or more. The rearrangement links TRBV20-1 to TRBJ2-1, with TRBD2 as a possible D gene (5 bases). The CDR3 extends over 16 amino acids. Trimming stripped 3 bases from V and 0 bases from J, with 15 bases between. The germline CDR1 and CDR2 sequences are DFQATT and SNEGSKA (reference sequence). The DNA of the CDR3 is TGCAGTGCTAGGAGTCCTAGCCAAAACTCCTACAATGAGCAGTTCTTC. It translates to CSARSPSQNSYNEQFF.

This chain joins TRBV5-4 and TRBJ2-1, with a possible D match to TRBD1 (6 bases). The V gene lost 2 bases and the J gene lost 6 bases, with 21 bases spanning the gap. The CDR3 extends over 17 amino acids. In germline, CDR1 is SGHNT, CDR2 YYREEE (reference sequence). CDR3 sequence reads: CASSFPGQTRTGNEQFF. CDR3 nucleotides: TGTGCCAGCAGCTTCCCAGGACAGACCCGGACGGGCAATGAGCAGTTCTTC.

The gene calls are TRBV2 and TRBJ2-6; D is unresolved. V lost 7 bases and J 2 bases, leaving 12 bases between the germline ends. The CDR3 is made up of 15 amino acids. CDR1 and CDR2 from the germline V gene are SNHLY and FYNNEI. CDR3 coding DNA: TGTGCCAGCAATCCGGAAGCCGCTGGGGCCAACGTCCTGACTTTC. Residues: CASNPEAAGANVLTF.

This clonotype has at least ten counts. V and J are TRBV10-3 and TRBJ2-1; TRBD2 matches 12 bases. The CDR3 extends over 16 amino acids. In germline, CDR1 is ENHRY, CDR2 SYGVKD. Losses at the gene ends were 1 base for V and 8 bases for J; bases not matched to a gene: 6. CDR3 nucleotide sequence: TGTGCCATCAGTGAGTTACGACTAGCGGGAGTGGATGAGCAGTTCTTC. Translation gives CAISELRLAGVDEQFF.

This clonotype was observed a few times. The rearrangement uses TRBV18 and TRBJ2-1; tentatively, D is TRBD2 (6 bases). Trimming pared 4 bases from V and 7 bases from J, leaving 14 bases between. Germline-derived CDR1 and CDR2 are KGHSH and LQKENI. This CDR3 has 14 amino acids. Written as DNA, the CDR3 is TGTGCCAGCTCACAGTCAGGAGGGCAAAATGAGCAGTTCTTC. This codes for CASSQSGGQNEQFF.

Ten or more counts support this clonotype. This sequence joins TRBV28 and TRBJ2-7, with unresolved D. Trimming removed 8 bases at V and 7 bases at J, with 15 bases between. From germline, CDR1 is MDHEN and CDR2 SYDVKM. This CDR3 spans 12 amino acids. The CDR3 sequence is CASRSSGLEQYF. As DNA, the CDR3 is TGTGCCAGCCGGTCCTCCGGGCTTGAGCAGTACTTC.

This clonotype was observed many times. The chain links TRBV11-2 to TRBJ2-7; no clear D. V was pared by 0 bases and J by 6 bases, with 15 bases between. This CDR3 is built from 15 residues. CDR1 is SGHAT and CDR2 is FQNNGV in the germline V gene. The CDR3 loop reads CASSLDGAYLAEQYF. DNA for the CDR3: TGTGCCAGCAGCTTAGATGGTGCCTATCTCGCCGAGCAGTACTTC.

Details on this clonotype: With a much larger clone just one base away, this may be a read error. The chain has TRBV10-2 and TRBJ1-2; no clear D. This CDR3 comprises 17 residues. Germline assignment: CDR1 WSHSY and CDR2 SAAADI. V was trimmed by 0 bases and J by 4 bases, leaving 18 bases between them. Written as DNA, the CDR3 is TGCGCCAGCAGTGAGTCGATTGCGCCCGGACGGGTCTATGGCTACACCTTC. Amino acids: CASSESIAPGRVYGYTF.

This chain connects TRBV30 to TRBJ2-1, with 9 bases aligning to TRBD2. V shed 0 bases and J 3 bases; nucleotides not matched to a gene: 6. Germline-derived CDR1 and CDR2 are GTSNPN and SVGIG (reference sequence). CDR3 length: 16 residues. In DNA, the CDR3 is TGTGCCTGGAGTGTCCTTAGTAGCGGGAGCTACAATGAGCAGTTCTTC. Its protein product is CAWSVLSSGSYNEQFF. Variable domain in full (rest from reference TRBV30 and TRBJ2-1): SQTIHQWPATLVQPVGSPLSLECTVEGTSNPNLYWYRQAAGRGLQLLFYSVGIGQISSEVPQNLSASRPQDRQFILSSKKLLLSDSGFYLCAWSVLSSGSYNEQFFGPGTRLTVL.

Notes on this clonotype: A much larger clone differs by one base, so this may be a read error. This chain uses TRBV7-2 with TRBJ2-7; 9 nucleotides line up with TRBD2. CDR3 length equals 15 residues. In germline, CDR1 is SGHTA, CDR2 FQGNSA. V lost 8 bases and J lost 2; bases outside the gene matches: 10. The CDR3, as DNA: TGTGCCAGCGGCTATCTCGGGACTAGCCCCTACGAGCAGTACTTC. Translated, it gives CASGYLGTSPYEQYF.

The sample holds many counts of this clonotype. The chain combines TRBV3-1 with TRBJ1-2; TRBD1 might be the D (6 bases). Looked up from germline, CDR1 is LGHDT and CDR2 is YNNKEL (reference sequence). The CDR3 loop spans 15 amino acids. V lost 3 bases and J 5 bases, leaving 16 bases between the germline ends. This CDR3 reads CASSQAQAGAYGYTF. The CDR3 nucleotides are TGTGCCAGCAGCCAGGCTCAGGCAGGGGCTTATGGCTACACCTTC.

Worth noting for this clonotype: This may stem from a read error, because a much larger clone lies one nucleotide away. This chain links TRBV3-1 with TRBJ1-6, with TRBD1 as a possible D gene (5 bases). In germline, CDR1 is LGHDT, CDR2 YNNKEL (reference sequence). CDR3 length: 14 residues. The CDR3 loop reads CASSQGGQNSRLHF. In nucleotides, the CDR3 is TGTGCCAGCAGCCAAGGGGGCCAGAATTCACGCCTCCACTTT.

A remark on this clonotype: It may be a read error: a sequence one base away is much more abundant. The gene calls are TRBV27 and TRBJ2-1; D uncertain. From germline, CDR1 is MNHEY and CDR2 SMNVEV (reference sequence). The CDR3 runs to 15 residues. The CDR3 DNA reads TGTGCCAGCAGGTTATGGTCGCTTCTCGACAATGAGCAGTTCTTC. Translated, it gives CASRLWSLLDNEQFF.

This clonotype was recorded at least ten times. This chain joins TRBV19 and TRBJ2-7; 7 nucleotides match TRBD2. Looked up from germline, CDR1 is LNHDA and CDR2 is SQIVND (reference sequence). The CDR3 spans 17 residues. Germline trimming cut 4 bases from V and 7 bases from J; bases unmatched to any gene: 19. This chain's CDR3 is CASSTAGLISSTREQYF. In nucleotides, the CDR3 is TGTGCCAGTAGTACGGCGGGACTAATCTCTTCTACGAGGGAGCAGTACTTC.

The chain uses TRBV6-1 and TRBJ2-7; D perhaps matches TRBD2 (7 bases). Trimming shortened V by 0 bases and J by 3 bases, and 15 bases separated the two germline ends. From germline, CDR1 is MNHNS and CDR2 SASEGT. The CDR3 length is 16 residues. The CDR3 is CASSEAPGGSDYEQYF. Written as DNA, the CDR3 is TGTGCCAGCAGTGAAGCTCCGGGGGGCTCCGACTACGAGCAGTACTTC.